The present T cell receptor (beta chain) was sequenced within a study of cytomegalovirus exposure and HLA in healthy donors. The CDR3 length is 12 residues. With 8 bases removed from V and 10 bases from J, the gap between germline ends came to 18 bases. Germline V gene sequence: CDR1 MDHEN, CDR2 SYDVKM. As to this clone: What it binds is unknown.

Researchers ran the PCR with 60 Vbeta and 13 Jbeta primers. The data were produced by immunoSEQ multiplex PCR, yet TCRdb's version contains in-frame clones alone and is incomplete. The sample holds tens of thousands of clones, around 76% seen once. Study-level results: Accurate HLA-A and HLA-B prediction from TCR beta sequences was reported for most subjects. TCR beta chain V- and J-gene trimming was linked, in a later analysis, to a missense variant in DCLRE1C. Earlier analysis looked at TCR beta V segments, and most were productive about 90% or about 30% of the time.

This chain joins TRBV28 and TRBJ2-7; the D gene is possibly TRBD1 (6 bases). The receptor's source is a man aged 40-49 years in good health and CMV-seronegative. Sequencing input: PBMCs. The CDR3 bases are TGTGCCAGCGGTTCATTACAGGGTTCCCAGTACTTC. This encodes CASGSLQGSQYF.